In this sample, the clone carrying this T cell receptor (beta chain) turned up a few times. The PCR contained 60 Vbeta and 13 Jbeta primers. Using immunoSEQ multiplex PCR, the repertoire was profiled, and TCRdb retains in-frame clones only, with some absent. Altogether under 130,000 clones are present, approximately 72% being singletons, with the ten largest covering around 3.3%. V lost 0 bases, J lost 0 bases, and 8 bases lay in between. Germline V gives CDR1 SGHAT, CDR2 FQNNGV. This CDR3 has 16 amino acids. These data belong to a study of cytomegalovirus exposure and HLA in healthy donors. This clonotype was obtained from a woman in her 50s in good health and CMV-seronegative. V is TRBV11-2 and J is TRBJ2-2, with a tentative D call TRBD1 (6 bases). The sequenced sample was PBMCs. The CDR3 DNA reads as TGTGCCAGCAGCTTAGAGCAGGGGTCGAACACCGGGGAGCTGTTTTTT. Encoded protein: CASSLEQGSNTGELFF. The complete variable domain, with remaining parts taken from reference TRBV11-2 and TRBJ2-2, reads EAGVAQSPRYKIIEKRQSVAFWCNPISGHATLYWYQQILGQGPKLLIQFQNNGVVDDSQLPKDRFSAERLKGVDSTLKIQPAKLEDSAVYLCASSLEQGSNTGELFFGEGSRLTVL.